Below, 4 T cell receptor beta chains from the same sample are listed, as sequenced in a study of regulatory T cells in long-lasting Graves disease. Arm-PCR of CDR3 regions with iRepertoire HTBI primers generated TCR beta libraries. MiXCR was run by TCRdb on the multiplex PCR reads, yielding one entry per CDR3 protein. The sample contains 250,000 to 300,000 distinct CDR3 sequences, 18% of which appear only once. Time point defined: newly diagnosed GD, antithyroid drugs for less than 3 months. From RNA extracted from PBMCs, the TCR library was made. The same sample was also studied in work on T cells in Graves' hyperthyroidism and ophthalmopathy.

Here the sequenced sample was peripheral blood mononuclear cells (PBMCs), taken at new diagnosis, from a patient treated with antithyroid drugs. The source is a woman under 40 with Graves disease.

This clonotype was seen many times. This chain joins TRBV27 and TRBJ2-7; 7 bases map to TRBD1. From germline, CDR1 is MNHEY and CDR2 SMNVEV (reference sequence). CDR3 length: 16 amino acids. The J segment lost 4 bases and the V segment lost 5 bases, leaving 14 bases of the junction unmatched. The DNA for the CDR3 is TGTGCCAGCAGTCACTGGGACAGCCTAATTAAATACGAGCAGTACTTC. It translates to CASSHWDSLIKYEQYF.

This clonotype was observed at least ten times. This sequence joins TRBV5-1 and TRBJ1-2, with 8 bases matching TRBD1. CDR3 length equals 14 residues. CDR1 is SGHRS, CDR2 YFSETQ, per germline. Trimming removed 1 base from V and 6 bases from J; junction bases left unmatched: 5. CDR3 region: CASSLTGGGDGYTF. DNA for the CDR3: TGCGCCAGCAGCTTGACAGGGGGGGGAGATGGCTACACCTTC. Drawing the rest from reference TRBV5-1 and TRBJ1-2, the complete variable domain is KAGVTQTPRYLIKTRGQQVTLSCSPISGHRSVSWYQQTPGQGLQFLFEYFSETQRNKGNFPGRFSGRQFSNSRSEMNVSTLELGDSALYLCASSLTGGGDGYTFGSGTRLTVV.

There are a few counts of this clonotype. The V and J genes are TRBV5-4 and TRBJ2-2; D is ambiguous. There are 13 residues in the CDR3. Germline CDR1 is SGHNT and CDR2 is YYREEE (reference sequence). The V end was cut by 4 bases, the J end by 3 bases, with 7 bases between. The CDR3 coding sequence is TGTGCCAGCAGCCCCCCTTACACCGGGGAGCTGTTTTTT. This codes for CASSPPYTGELFF.

This clonotype was seen many times. This chain connects TRBV12-5 to TRBJ1-5; D is perhaps TRBD1 (5 bases). Trimming left V 3 bases short and J 6 bases short, with 18 bases between. Per the germline V gene, CDR1 is LGHNT and CDR2 is FRNRAP. The CDR3 consists of 16 residues. CDR3 DNA: TGTGCTAGTGGTTTCATCGCCGGGGCCCCGGGTCAGCCCCAGCATTTT. It translates to CASGFIAGAPGQPQHF.